This T cell receptor beta chain was observed in a study of blood T cell repertoires in COVID-19. Participants were placed into cohorts based on the clinical history they reported. The method was immunoSEQ multiplex PCR; TCRdb's version includes in-frame clones alone and lacks a portion of them. Among about 380,000 clones listed, more than 75% were seen once. The germline V gene encodes CDR1 SGHNT and CDR2 YYREEE (reference sequence). Trimming stripped 4 bases from V and 1 base from J, with 11 bases between. CDR3 length: 14 residues. This chain links TRBV5-4 with TRBJ1-1; D gene ambiguous. Sequencing input: PBMCs or T cells enriched from blood (not recorded which). This sequence originates from a man under 40 who had recovered from COVID-19. The CDR3 DNA reads TGTGCCAGCAGCCCGAGCCTCGCGAACACTGAAGCTTTCTTT. Its translation: CASSPSLANTEAFF. Supplemented by reference TRBV5-4 and TRBJ1-1, the full variable domain reads ETGVTQSPTHLIKTRGQQVTLRCSSQSGHNTVSWYQQALGQGPQFIFQYYREEENGRGNFPPRFSGLQFPNYSSELNVNALELDDSALYLCASSPSLANTEAFFGQGTRLTVV.